The clone carrying this T cell receptor (beta chain) rates as large (0.1 to 1%). Its target is unknown. The record originates from a study of vaccination and CD4 T cells after COVID-19. The CDR3 has 18 amino acids. Trimming stripped 5 bases from V and 0 bases from J, with 17 bases between. Treatment of the sample: approximately nine-day PBMC culture with coronavirus spike peptide pools or control peptides (ViraFEST assay). Sequenced with the Oncomine TCR Beta short-read assay was DNA taken from cultured CD4+ T cells. TCRdb ran MiXCR on the PCR reads and lists one entry per CDR3 protein. The profile covers 16,000 or so distinct CDR3 sequences, with about 75% appearing a single time and roughly 9.4% taken by the ten largest.

The receptor comes from a human donor who received a COVID-19 vaccine. The input for sequencing was CD4+ T cells from blood, cultured in vitro, taken after SARS-CoV-2 vaccination. V usage is TRBV12-3 or TRBV12-4 and J usage is TRBJ1-6, with D perhaps TRBD1 (6 bases). Here the CDR3 reads CASSRTGLRSSYNSPLHF. The CDR3 nucleotides read TGTGCCAGCAGTCGCACAGGGCTGAGAAGCTCCTATAATTCACCCCTCCACTTT.